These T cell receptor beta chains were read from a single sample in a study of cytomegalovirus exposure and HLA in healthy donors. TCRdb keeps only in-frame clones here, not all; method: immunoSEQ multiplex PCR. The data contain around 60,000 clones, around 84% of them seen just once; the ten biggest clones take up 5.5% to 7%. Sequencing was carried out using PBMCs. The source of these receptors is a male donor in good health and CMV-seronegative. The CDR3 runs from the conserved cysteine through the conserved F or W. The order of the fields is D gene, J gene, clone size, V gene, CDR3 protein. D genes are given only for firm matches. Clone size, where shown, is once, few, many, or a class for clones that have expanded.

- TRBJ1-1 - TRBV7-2 CATRDTPNTEAFF
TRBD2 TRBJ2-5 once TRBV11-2 CASSPGSSGGQETQYF
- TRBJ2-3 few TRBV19 CASNPQGTDTQYF
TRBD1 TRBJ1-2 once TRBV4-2 CASSQELSTGELDYGYTF
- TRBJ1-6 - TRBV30 CAWKQQGFDYSPLHF
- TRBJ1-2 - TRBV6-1 CASSDAGERTF
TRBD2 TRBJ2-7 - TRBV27 CASRHFSGDNYEQYF
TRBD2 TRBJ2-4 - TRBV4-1 CASSPGLAGLLSNIQYF
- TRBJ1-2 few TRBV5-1 CASSVSGADGYTF
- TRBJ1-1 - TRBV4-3 CASSTRGVNTEAFF
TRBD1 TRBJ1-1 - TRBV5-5 CASRAGTGRVGMNTEAFF
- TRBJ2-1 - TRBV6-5 CASSYRGGDNEQFF
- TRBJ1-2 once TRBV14 CASSQEKRFGYTF
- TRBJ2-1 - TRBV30 CAWGGTEQFF
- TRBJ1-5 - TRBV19 CASSMGLPMGYSNQPQHF
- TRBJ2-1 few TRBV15 CATSRDSQGYNEQFF
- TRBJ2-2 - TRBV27 CASSQGGGRNTGELFF
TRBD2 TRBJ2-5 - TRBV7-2 CASSLVGSGGKETQYF
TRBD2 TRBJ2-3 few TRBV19 CASSIRAGVDTQYF
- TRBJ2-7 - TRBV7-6 CASSLSPGFEQYF
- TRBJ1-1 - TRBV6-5 CASSYGIGLLNTEAFF
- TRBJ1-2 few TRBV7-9 CASSLDTANYGYTF
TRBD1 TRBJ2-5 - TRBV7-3 CASSYGQGVEETQYF
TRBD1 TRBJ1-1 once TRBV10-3 CAISGTGRVTEAFF
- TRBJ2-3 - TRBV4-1 CASSHIRDSTDTQYF
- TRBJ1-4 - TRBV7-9 CASSLKGGVEEKLFF
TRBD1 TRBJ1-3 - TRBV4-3 CASSQGTGATGNTIYF
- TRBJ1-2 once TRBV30 CAWSVLSRTGLYGYTF
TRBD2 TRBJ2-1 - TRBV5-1 CASSLGLAGGNEQFF
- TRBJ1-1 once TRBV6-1 CASREGNTEAFF
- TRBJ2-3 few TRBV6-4 CASSRDTATDTQYF
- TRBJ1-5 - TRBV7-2 CASSFGGDRQPQHF
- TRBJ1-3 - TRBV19 CASSKPERGTIYF
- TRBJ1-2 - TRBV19 CASSMRTDNGYTF
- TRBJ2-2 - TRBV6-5 CASSYSYTGELFF
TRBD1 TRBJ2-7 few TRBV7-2 CASSSRQGAYEQYF
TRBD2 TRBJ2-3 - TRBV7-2 CASSLGLAGRTDTQYF
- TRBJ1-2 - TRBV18 CASSPLLRGPDPNYGYTF
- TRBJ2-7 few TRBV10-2 CASIPTQGYEQYF
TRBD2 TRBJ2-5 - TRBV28 CASSRGGRNQETQYF
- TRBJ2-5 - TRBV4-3 CASSQVRAVHQETQYF
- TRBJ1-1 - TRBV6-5 CATWTDKNTEAFF
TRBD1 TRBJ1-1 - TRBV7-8 CASRYTGTGYTEAFF
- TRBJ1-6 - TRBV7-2 CASTYWGGPNSPLHF
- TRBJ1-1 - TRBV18 CASTGENTEAFF
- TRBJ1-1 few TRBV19 CASSTQGEGTEAFF
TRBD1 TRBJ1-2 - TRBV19 CASEDRTGAYGYTF
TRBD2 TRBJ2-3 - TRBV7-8 CASSSSGGAATDTQYF
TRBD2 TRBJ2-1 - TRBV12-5 CASAEGTSGYNEQFF
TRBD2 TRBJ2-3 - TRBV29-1 CSVPWTSGGDTQYF
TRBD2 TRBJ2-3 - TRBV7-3 CASSPVGLAGDTQYF
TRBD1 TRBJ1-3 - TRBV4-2 CASSRDRASGNTIYF
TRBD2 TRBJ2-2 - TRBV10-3 CAISETSGGAHDTGELFF
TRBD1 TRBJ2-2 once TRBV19 CATGDRPTNTGELFF
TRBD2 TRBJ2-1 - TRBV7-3 CASRETGGRNEQFF
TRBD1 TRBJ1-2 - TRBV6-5 CASIKGAGGYGYTF
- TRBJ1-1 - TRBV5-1 CASSLGDMNTEAFF
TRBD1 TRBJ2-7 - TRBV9 CASSSETGVPYEQYF
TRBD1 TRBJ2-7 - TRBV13 CASSYDRAPQQYF